This TCR beta chain emerged from a study of T cells in Graves' hyperthyroidism and ophthalmopathy. Whole-study results and caveats: Among thyroid clonotypes expanded above 0.001, most also appeared in blood.

Investigators excluded patients with uncontrolled infection, other autoimmune disease, pregnancy or lactation. On this clonotype itself: Antigen unknown.

It was RNA transcripts that yielded the amplified TCR beta CDR3 regions. Primed by the HTBI set, a first-round RT-PCR was run on the TCR CDR3. TCRdb fed the multiplex PCR reads into MiXCR, producing one record per CDR3 protein. The sample holds 400,000 or so distinct CDR3 sequences, over 12% seen once. This receptor was taken from a man in his fifties with Graves' ophthalmopathy. Material: blood.

CDR3 coding DNA: TGCAGCGTATCCCCCGGGACAGCCTCTGGAAACACCATATATTTT. Amino acids: CSVSPGTASGNTIYF. V and J are TRBV29-1 and TRBJ1-3; the match to TRBD1 covers 7 bases. The V gene end was trimmed by 6 bases and the J gene end by 0 bases; junction bases not matched to a gene: 8. The CDR3 contains 15 residues. Germline V gives CDR1 SQVTM, CDR2 ANQGSEA.